Presented here are 20 T cell receptor beta chains from one specimen sequenced in a study of cytomegalovirus exposure and HLA in healthy donors (dated by TCRdb to the late 2010s). Library preparation used the immunoSEQ multiplex PCR assay. The multiplex PCR relied on a mix of 60 forward primers for TCR Vbeta segments and 13 reverse primers for TCR Jbeta segments. In TCRdb, the immuneACCESS table is reduced to in-frame sequences with V and J assigned. These tables do not hold every clone; where another copy was compared, an unresolved V gene accounts for under half, and the others remain unexplained. The sample table shows some 110,000 clones, and around four fifths are seen once. Roughly 8.6% of the sample is held by the ten biggest clonotypes. Sequencing used PBMCs. All receptors come from a woman aged 40 to 55 in good health and CMV-seropositive.

The chain couples TRBV7-6 to TRBJ2-5, with TRBD1 matching over 9 bases. CDR3 length equals 15 residues. The junction had 8 bases not matched to a gene; V was cut back by 3 bases and J by 6 bases. Germline V lookup: CDR1 SGHVS, CDR2 FNYEAQ. CDR3 loop: CASSFSTGQGQTQYF. CDR3 nucleotides: TGTGCCAGCAGCTTTTCCACGGGACAGGGCCAGACCCAGTACTTC. Using reference TRBV7-6 and TRBJ2-5 for the parts outside the CDR3, the full variable domain is GAGVSQSPRYKVTKRGQDVALRCDPISGHVSLYWYRQALGQGPEFLTYFNYEAQQDKSGLPNDRFSAERPEGSISTLTIQRTEQRDSAMYRCASSFSTGQGQTQYFGPGTRLLVL.

This clone showed up just once. The chain joins TRBV7-9 to TRBJ1-4; D is perhaps TRBD1 (5 bases). Germline CDR1 reads SEHNR; CDR2 reads FQNEAQ (reference sequence). CDR3 length: 17 amino acids. V lost 5 bases and J lost 8, with 24 bases in between. The CDR3 DNA sequence: TGTGCCAGCAGCGTCCAAAGATTCAGGGCCGTGGGGGAAAAACTGTTTTTT. Translating gives CASSVQRFRAVGEKLFF.

The chain links TRBV28 to TRBJ2-1, with 7 bases aligning to TRBD2. The trim removed 3 bases at V and 4 bases at J, leaving 12 bases unmatched. CDR3 length: 17 amino acids. The germline V gene encodes CDR1 MDHEN and CDR2 SYDVKM. CDR3 in DNA: TGTGCCAGCAGTTTGGCTTTGGCGGGAGATCTTTACAATGAGCAGTTCTTC. It translates to CASSLALAGDLYNEQFF.

The chain has TRBV18 and TRBJ2-3, with unresolved D. Trimming took off 6 bases at V and 3 bases at J, with 10 bases between the two ends. Germline V gene data show CDR1 as KGHSH and CDR2 as LQKENI. The CDR3 consists of 13 residues. The CDR3 loop reads CASSNDRTDTQYF. CDR3 nucleotide sequence: TGTGCCAGCTCTAACGATAGAACAGATACGCAGTATTTT.

The gene calls are TRBV5-1 and TRBJ2-3, with unresolved D. CDR1 and CDR2 from the germline V gene are SGHRS and YFSETQ. Trimming pared 1 base from V and 4 bases from J, leaving 10 bases between. This CDR3 is built from 14 residues. The CDR3 DNA is TGCGCCAGCAGCTTGTGGCAGTTCTCAGATACGCAGTATTTT. Its protein is CASSLWQFSDTQYF.

The chain joins TRBV28 to TRBJ1-4, with 7 positions matching TRBD1. CDR1 is MDHEN and CDR2 is SYDVKM in the germline V gene. CDR3 length: 16 residues. Losses at the gene ends were 3 bases for V and 8 bases for J; bases not matched to a gene: 12. For the CDR3, the DNA is TGTGCCAGCAGTTTCTTAACCGGGACAGAGCCAGAAAAACTGTTTTTT. Its protein is CASSFLTGTEPEKLFF.

There are a few counts of this clone. V and J are TRBV5-4 and TRBJ2-3; TRBD1 aligns across 8 bases. The V and J ends lost 5 bases and 3 bases, in that order; junction bases with no gene match: 2. The CDR3 has 13 amino acids. Germline V lookup: CDR1 SGHNT, CDR2 YYREEE (reference sequence). The CDR3 sequence is CASRTGGTDTQYF. The DNA of the CDR3 is TGTGCCAGCAGAACAGGGGGGACAGATACGCAGTATTTT.

The chain carries TRBV5-6 and TRBJ2-7; a possible D gene is TRBD2 (5 bases). This CDR3 comprises 16 residues. V lost 4 bases and J lost 0, with 17 bases in between. Germline V gives CDR1 SGHDT, CDR2 YYEEEE. CDR3 in amino acids: CASSTEGGLSSYEQYF. The CDR3 nucleotides read TGTGCCAGCAGCACTGAGGGTGGCCTAAGCTCCTACGAGCAGTACTTC.

V is TRBV5-1 and J is TRBJ2-3, with TRBD2 matching over 7 bases. V shed 5 bases and J 5 bases; nucleotides not matched to a gene: 8. This CDR3 has 14 residues. Germline V gene data show CDR1 as SGHRS and CDR2 as YFSETQ. For the CDR3, the DNA is TGCGCCAGCAGGGAAGCCCCGGGGGGAGATACGCAGTATTTT. Its translation: CASREAPGGDTQYF.

This sequence joins TRBV4-2 and TRBJ2-7; 11 bases map to TRBD1. V shed 0 bases and J 6 bases; nucleotides not matched to a gene: 7. From germline, CDR1 is LGHNA and CDR2 YNFKEQ. The CDR3 length is 16 residues. CDR3 sequence: CASSQDGGTGGPEQYF. The CDR3 region has the DNA TGTGCCAGCAGCCAAGATGGTGGGACAGGGGGTCCCGAGCAGTACTTC.

The V call is TRBV18, the J call TRBJ2-7; the D gene is possibly TRBD1 (6 bases). V lost 0 bases to trimming and J lost 6 bases, with 9 bases between them. Germline V gene sequence: CDR1 KGHSH, CDR2 LQKENI. CDR3 length: 13 amino acids. CDR3 sequence (DNA): TGTGCCAGCTCACCACCCACGACAGGCGAGCAGTACTTC. It translates to CASSPPTTGEQYF.

This CDR3 reads CASSPKLRDEKLFF. Here the CDR3 DNA reads TGTGCCAGCAGCCCTAAACTCCGGGATGAAAAACTGTTTTTT. V gene TRBV5-6 combines with J gene TRBJ1-4; D is undetermined. The V end lost 4 bases, the J end lost 6 bases, and 13 bases lay between the germline ends. The CDR3 loop spans 14 amino acids. Germline CDR1 and CDR2: SGHDT and YYEEEE.

This clone has just a few counts. This rearrangement joins TRBV2 to TRBJ2-5, with TRBD2 matching 10 bases. There are 16 residues in the CDR3. V was pared by 4 bases and J by 4 bases, with 9 bases of the junction left unmatched. Germline V gene sequence: CDR1 SNHLY, CDR2 FYNNEI. The CDR3 DNA reads TGTGCCAGCAGTGGTAGGTTAGCGGGAGGACCAGAGACCCAGTACTTC. It yields the protein CASSGRLAGGPETQYF.

The V and J genes are TRBV5-4 and TRBJ2-6; 8 bases are a match to TRBD1. The V gene end was trimmed by 3 bases and the J gene end by 0 bases; junction bases not matched to a gene: 11. Germline-derived CDR1 and CDR2 are SGHNT and YYREEE (reference sequence). This CDR3 contains 19 residues. The CDR3 reads CASSYEYRGMSSGANVLTF. The CDR3 bases are TGTGCCAGCAGCTACGAATACAGGGGGATGAGCTCTGGGGCCAACGTCCTGACTTTC.

This chain links TRBV2 with TRBJ2-2, with 7 nucleotides matching TRBD1. V was clipped by 4 bases and J by 7 bases; unmatched bases: 18. The germline V gene encodes CDR1 SNHLY and CDR2 FYNNEI. CDR3 length: 18 amino acids. In DNA, the CDR3 is TGTGCCAGCAGTGGGGACAGTCTCTCGGGCGTGTTTGGCGGGGAGCTGTTTTTT. This translates into CASSGDSLSGVFGGELFF.

This clone was seen more than once but under ten times. The CDR3 region has the DNA TGTGCCAGCACCAATATTGACAGTTGGGGGGGGGACGGGGAGACCCAGTACTTC. Protein product: CASTNIDSWGGDGETQYF. The chain combines TRBV7-7 with TRBJ2-5, with 7 bases identical to TRBD2. Looked up from germline, CDR1 is SSHAT and CDR2 is FNYEAQ (reference sequence). The CDR3 is 18 residues long. Trimming at V came to 7 bases and at J to 5 bases, leaving 22 bases not matched to a gene.

The chain employs TRBV7-8 and TRBJ1-3; D is perhaps TRBD1 (6 bases). CDR1 is SGHVS, CDR2 FQNEAQ, per germline. There are 14 residues in the CDR3. V was clipped by 3 bases and J by 2 bases, with 8 bases between them. CDR3 DNA sequence: TGTGCCAGCAGCTTCGCAGGGGCTGGAAACACCATATATTTT. Translation gives CASSFAGAGNTIYF.

The J gene is TRBJ2-3, the V gene TRBV4-1, with 9 bases lining up with TRBD1. This CDR3 has 17 amino acids. V lost 1 base and J lost 0; bases outside the gene matches: 5. Germline V CDR1 and CDR2: MGHRA, YSYEKL. CDR3 sequence: CASSQVGDRESTDTQYF. CDR3 bases: TGCGCCAGCAGCCAAGTCGGGGACAGGGAGAGCACAGATACGCAGTATTTT.

The chain has TRBV9 and TRBJ2-5, with TRBD1 matching over 7 bases. The germline gives CDR1 SGDLS, CDR2 YYNGEE. J was trimmed by 2 bases and V by 2 bases; bases with no gene match: 3. The CDR3 has 14 residues. The CDR3 nucleotides read TGTGCCAGCAGCGTCGGGACAGCACAAGAGACCCAGTACTTC. Translation: CASSVGTAQETQYF.

This chain uses TRBV5-4 with TRBJ2-5, with 10 bases lining up with TRBD2. The CDR3 contains 16 residues. CDR1 is SGHNT, CDR2 YYREEE, per germline (reference sequence). The trim removed 4 bases at V and 5 bases at J, leaving 11 bases unmatched. The CDR3 region is CASSLSGGAGGETQYF. CDR3 DNA sequence: TGTGCCAGCAGCCTCAGCGGGGGGGCGGGAGGTGAGACCCAGTACTTC.